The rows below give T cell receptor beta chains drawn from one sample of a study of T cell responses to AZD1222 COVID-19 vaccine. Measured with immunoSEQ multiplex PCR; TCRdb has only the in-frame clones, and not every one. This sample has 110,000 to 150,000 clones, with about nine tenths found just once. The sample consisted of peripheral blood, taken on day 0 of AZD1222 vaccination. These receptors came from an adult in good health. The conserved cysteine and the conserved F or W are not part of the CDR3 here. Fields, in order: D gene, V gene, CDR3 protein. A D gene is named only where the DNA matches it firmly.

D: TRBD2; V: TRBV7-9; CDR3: ASSASGGYNEQF
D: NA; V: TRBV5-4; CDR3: ASSSPLGDYGYT
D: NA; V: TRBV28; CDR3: ASSPGAVDTIY
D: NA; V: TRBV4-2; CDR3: ASSHRDSNQPQH
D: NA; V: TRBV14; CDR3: ASSQAPGAREQY
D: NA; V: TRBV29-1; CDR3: SVDTGVHTGELF
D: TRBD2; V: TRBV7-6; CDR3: ASSLERTSGNNEQF
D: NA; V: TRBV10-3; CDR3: AFARDHTEAF
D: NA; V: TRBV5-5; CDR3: ASSLVKSGSSYGYT
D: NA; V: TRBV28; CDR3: ASSFGRNEQF
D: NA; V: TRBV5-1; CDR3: ASSLGQAEDEKLF
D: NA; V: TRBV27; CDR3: ASSPGPTTYGYT
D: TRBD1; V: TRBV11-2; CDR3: ASSLAARTGRYNSPLH
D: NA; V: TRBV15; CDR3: ATSRDPGTVEAF
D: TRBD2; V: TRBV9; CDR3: ASSGTSLTYNEQF
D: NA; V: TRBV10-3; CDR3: AISEVVVRGDYGYT
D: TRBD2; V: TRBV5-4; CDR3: ASSFPVLAVGNNEQF
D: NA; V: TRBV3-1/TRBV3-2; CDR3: ASSPSGTEETQY
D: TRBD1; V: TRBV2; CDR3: ASSDGQGTGEQY
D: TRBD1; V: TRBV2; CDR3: ASSEIGRGYRGIQPQH
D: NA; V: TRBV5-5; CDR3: ASSVVVTYEQY
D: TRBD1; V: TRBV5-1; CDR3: ASSPGQESTGELF
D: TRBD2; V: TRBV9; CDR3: ASSSPPGTSGRFSTDTQY
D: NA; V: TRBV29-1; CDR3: SVGGYYEQY
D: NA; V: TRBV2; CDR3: ASNGGTSTDTQY
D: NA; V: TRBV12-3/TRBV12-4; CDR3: ASGRGSPLH
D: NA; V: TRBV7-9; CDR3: ASSFSLLGQGSNQPQH
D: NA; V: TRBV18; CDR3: ASSQKTGRDAF